The 22 T cell receptor beta chains below come from one sample, sequenced in a study of cytomegalovirus exposure and HLA in healthy donors. With 60 Vbeta and 13 Jbeta primers, the PCR was carried out. Libraries were prepared by immunoSEQ multiplex PCR; TCRdb keeps only in-frame clonotypes and omits some of them. The data show approximately 120,000 clones, 80% to 85% seen once. The sequenced sample consisted of PBMCs. Receptor source: a woman aged 30 to 39 in good health and CMV-seronegative.

The CDR3 is CASSFGQYTGELFF. The CDR3 coding sequence is TGTGCCAGCAGTTTTGGACAGTACACCGGGGAGCTGTTTTTT. V usage is TRBV11-3 and J usage is TRBJ2-2; possible D gene TRBD1, 6 bases. The germline V gene encodes CDR1 SGHNT and CDR2 YENEEA. The CDR3 has 14 residues. V lost 6 bases, J lost 3 bases, and 11 bases lay in between.

V usage is TRBV6-6 and J usage is TRBJ1-5; D possibly corresponds to TRBD1 (6 bases). Germline CDR1 and CDR2: MNHNY and SVGAGI (reference sequence). The CDR3 has 16 amino acids. The V end lost 5 bases, the J end lost 6 bases, and 20 bases lay between the germline ends. The CDR3 loop is CASSGRRGGAGQPQHF. As DNA, the CDR3 is TGTGCCAGCAGTGGTCGGAGGGGGGGCGCAGGTCAGCCCCAGCATTTT.

The chain has TRBV7-3 and TRBJ2-3, with 10 bases aligning to TRBD2. This CDR3 has 14 amino acids. Germline trimming cut 5 bases from V and 2 bases from J; bases unmatched to any gene: 1. The germline CDR1 and CDR2 sequences are SGHTA and FQGTGA. DNA for the CDR3: TGTGCCAGCAGCCTAGCGGGAGACACAGATACGCAGTATTTT. Its translation is CASSLAGDTDTQYF. The full variable domain, with the rest looked up from reference TRBV7-3 and TRBJ2-3, is GAGVSQTPSNKVTEKGKYVELRCDPISGHTALYWYRQSLGQGPEFLIYFQGTGAADDSGLPNDRFFAVRPEGSVSTLKIQRTERGDSAVYLCASSLAGDTDTQYFGPGTRLTVL.

V gene TRBV11-2 combines with J gene TRBJ1-1; no clear D gene. The CDR3 is 12 amino acids. Trimming took 5 bases from V and 6 from J, leaving 10 bases between them. Germline assignment: CDR1 SGHAT and CDR2 FQNNGV. The CDR3 loop is CASSEISPEAFF. The CDR3 DNA is TGTGCCAGCAGCGAAATCAGTCCTGAAGCTTTCTTT.

The rearrangement uses TRBV19 and TRBJ2-3, with TRBD2 identical over 8 bases. Germline-derived CDR1 and CDR2 are LNHDA and SQIVND (reference sequence). The CDR3 extends over 14 amino acids. V lost 6 bases and J lost 4; bases outside the gene matches: 6. CDR3 coding DNA: TGTGCCAGTAGGGAGGGACTAGTTTCAGATACGCAGTATTTT. Translating gives CASREGLVSDTQYF.

The chain links TRBV10-3 to TRBJ1-3; D not resolved. Germline lookup yields CDR1 ENHRY and CDR2 SYGVKD. The germline V and J ends were trimmed by 10 bases and 0 bases, with 10 bases remaining between them. The CDR3 has 13 amino acids. The CDR3 DNA reads as TGTGCCAGCAACGGGATCTCTGGAAACACCATATATTTT. This encodes CASNGISGNTIYF.

This rearrangement joins TRBV7-8 to TRBJ1-5; no firm D call. Germline V CDR1 and CDR2: SGHVS, FQNEAQ. The CDR3 consists of 17 residues. V lost 2 bases and J 0 bases, leaving 14 bases between the germline ends. CDR3 sequence reads: CASSLRTSGISNQPQHF. The CDR3 nucleotides are TGTGCCAGCAGCTTAAGAACGTCGGGAATTAGCAATCAGCCCCAGCATTTT.

This rearrangement joins TRBV19 to TRBJ1-1, with D perhaps matching TRBD1 (6 bases). V was cut by 3 bases and J by 2 bases, with 13 bases left in between. Per germline, CDR1 LNHDA and CDR2 SQIVND (reference sequence). This CDR3 has 15 residues. In DNA form, the CDR3 reads TGTGCCAGTAGTATGCGGGGGGCGGGAAACACTGAAGCTTTCTTT. Protein sequence: CASSMRGAGNTEAFF.

This chain links TRBV7-2 with TRBJ2-5; possibly TRBD1 for D (5 bases). Germline V lookup: CDR1 SGHTA, CDR2 FQGNSA. This CDR3 is built from 15 residues. Trimming left V 0 bases short and J 1 base short, with 9 bases between. DNA for the CDR3: TGTGCCAGCAGCTTAGCCCGGACATTCCAAGAGACCCAGTACTTC. Translation: CASSLARTFQETQYF. Full variable domain (rest looked up from reference TRBV7-2 and TRBJ2-5): GAGVSQSPSNKVTEKGKDVELRCDPISGHTALYWYRQSLGQGLEFLIYFQGNSAPDKSGLPSDRFSAERTGGSVSTLTIQRTQQEDSAVYLCASSLARTFQETQYFGPGTRLLVL.

The rearrangement joins TRBV5-1 to TRBJ2-2; unclear D gene. With 4 bases removed from V and 0 bases from J, the gap between germline ends came to 10 bases. The CDR3 consists of 15 residues. Germline loops: CDR1 SGHRS, CDR2 YFSETQ. The CDR3 sequence is CASSLPGPNTGELFF. Here the CDR3 DNA reads TGCGCCAGCAGCCTGCCTGGGCCGAACACCGGGGAGCTGTTTTTT. Variable domain in full (rest from reference TRBV5-1 and TRBJ2-2): KAGVTQTPRYLIKTRGQQVTLSCSPISGHRSVSWYQQTPGQGLQFLFEYFSETQRNKGNFPGRFSGRQFSNSRSEMNVSTLELGDSALYLCASSLPGPNTGELFFGEGSRLTVL.

J is TRBJ1-2 and V is TRBV5-6; D may be TRBD1 (5 bases). Trimming pared 4 bases from V and 1 base from J, leaving 11 bases between. Germline-derived CDR1 and CDR2 are SGHDT and YYEEEE. This CDR3 has 14 amino acids. Here the CDR3 DNA reads TGTGCCAGCAGCCTCTACAGGTTTAACTATGGCTACACCTTC. Amino acids: CASSLYRFNYGYTF.

The chain couples TRBV6-4 to TRBJ1-1, with D perhaps TRBD1 (6 bases). The CDR3 is 15 residues long. CDR1 is MRHNA, CDR2 SNTAGT, per germline. Trimming removed 0 bases at V and 1 base at J, with 9 bases between. The CDR3 DNA is TGTGCCAGCAGTGACTCAGGACAGCCGAACACTGAAGCTTTCTTT. It encodes CASSDSGQPNTEAFF.

Concerning this clone: Other nucleotide sequences from this sample produce the same CDR3. The rearrangement joins TRBV7-6 to TRBJ1-5, with D tentatively TRBD1 (5 bases). Trimming removed 1 base from V and 4 bases from J, with 11 bases in between. This CDR3 has 15 residues. Germline V CDR1 and CDR2: SGHVS, FNYEAQ. CDR3 sequence reads: CASSLGQSGNQPQHF. CDR3 sequence (DNA): TGTGCCAGCAGCTTAGGACAGTCCGGTAATCAGCCCCAGCATTTT.

The chain carries TRBV4-1 and TRBJ2-3; D is perhaps TRBD2 (6 bases). Germline-derived CDR1 and CDR2 are MGHRA and YSYEKL. Trimming took 4 bases from V and 0 from J, leaving 14 bases between them. The CDR3 has 16 amino acids. The CDR3 loop reads CASSPGTVSSTDTQYF. The CDR3 nucleotides read TGCGCCAGCAGCCCCGGGACTGTCTCTAGCACAGATACGCAGTATTTT.

The chain employs TRBV7-9 and TRBJ2-3, with 9 bases matching TRBD1. This CDR3 is built from 14 residues. J gave up 4 bases and V 3 bases, and 2 bases lay outside the gene matches. Germline V CDR1 and CDR2: SEHNR, FQNEAQ (reference sequence). This CDR3 is CASSFTGGADTQYF. The CDR3 DNA sequence: TGTGCCAGCAGCTTTACAGGGGGCGCAGATACGCAGTATTTT.

This chain uses TRBV4-1 with TRBJ1-6, with 7 bases identical to TRBD1. The CDR3 consists of 16 residues. The germline V gene has CDR1 MGHRA and CDR2 YSYEKL. V lost 0 bases, J lost 7 bases, and 6 bases stayed unmatched. CDR3 in amino acids: CASSQETGVWNSPLHF. CDR3 coding DNA: TGCGCCAGCAGCCAAGAAACAGGGGTTTGGAATTCACCCCTCCACTTT.

J is TRBJ1-6 and V is TRBV7-2; TRBD1 matches 9 bases. V shed 4 bases and J 5 bases; nucleotides not matched to a gene: 3. Per germline, CDR1 SGHTA and CDR2 FQGNSA. The length of the CDR3 is 15 residues. The CDR3 region is CASSWGQGHNSPLHF. For the CDR3, the DNA is TGTGCCAGCAGCTGGGGACAGGGACATAATTCACCCCTCCACTTT.

The J gene is TRBJ1-1, the V gene TRBV5-6; 8 positions match TRBD1. Germline V CDR1 and CDR2: SGHDT, YYEEEE. The CDR3 has 15 residues. Trimming at V came to 4 bases and at J to 0 bases, leaving 5 bases not matched to a gene. The CDR3 region is CASSIGQGMNTEAFF. CDR3 in DNA: TGTGCCAGCAGCATCGGACAGGGAATGAACACTGAAGCTTTCTTT.

The chain has TRBV5-8 and TRBJ1-5; no clear D. Germline V gene data show CDR1 as SGHTS and CDR2 as YDEGEE. CDR3 length: 12 residues. The V and J ends lost 7 bases and 4 bases respectively, with 9 bases between them. The CDR3 coding sequence is TGTGCCAGCGGAGGGCAAAATCAGCCCCAGCATTTT. Translating gives CASGGQNQPQHF.

The chain links TRBV2 to TRBJ2-2, with a possible D match to TRBD2 (5 bases). The CDR3 sequence is 13 residues long. Between the trimmed V and J ends, which lost 7 bases and 6 bases, there was a span of 12 bases. Germline V gives CDR1 SNHLY, CDR2 FYNNEI. As DNA, the CDR3 is TGTGCCAGCATTCCTCTAGCCGCCGGGGAGCTGTTTTTT. Amino acid sequence: CASIPLAAGELFF.

The V call is TRBV21-1, the J call TRBJ2-7; TRBD2 is the table's D call and was not checked against the DNA. TRBV21-1 is a recognized pseudogene. CDR3 length equals 12 residues. The CDR3 loop reads CASSKVSYEQYF. CDR3 nucleotide sequence: TGTGCCAGCAGCAAAGTATCCTACGAGCAGTACTTC.

This clone was counted only a few times. This chain connects TRBV27 to TRBJ2-7; no firm D call. Germline CDR1 reads MNHEY; CDR2 reads SMNVEV (reference sequence). V was shortened by 3 bases and J by 5 bases, with 14 bases between the two germline ends. There are 14 residues in the CDR3. Here the CDR3 reads CASSFRYLLHEQYF. CDR3 sequence (DNA): TGTGCCAGCAGTTTCCGGTATTTGCTTCACGAGCAGTACTTC.